The 3 T cell receptor beta chains below come from one sample, sequenced in a study of T-cell memory formation after mild COVID-19. In TCRdb, the 5' RACE reads were re-called with MiXCR into one record per CDR3 protein. The table lists more than 110,000 distinct CDR3 sequences, approximately 25% of them singletons. Material: PBMCs or a T cell subset sorted from them (not recorded which). The receptors here all came from an adult woman who had mild COVID-19 (a few samples of this study predate the infection). Cell type and time point are not known.

V gene TRBV12-3 or TRBV12-4 combines with J gene TRBJ2-5, with D maybe TRBD1 (5 bases). V dropped 3 bases and J dropped 4 bases, with 9 bases sitting between them. The CDR3 spans 13 residues. The CDR3 here is CASSLGHLETQYF. CDR3 coding DNA: TGTGCCAGCAGTTTGGGGCACCTAGAGACCCAGTACTTC.

This clonotype was seen a handful of times. V and J are TRBV29-1 and TRBJ2-1; D perhaps matches TRBD1 (6 bases). Deletions cut 4 bases from V and 4 bases from J, with 14 bases between. Germline V gene data show CDR1 as SQVTM and CDR2 as ANQGSEA. The CDR3 extends over 14 amino acids. CDR3 in amino acids: CSVVWDTSYNEQFF. In DNA form, the CDR3 reads TGCAGCGTTGTTTGGGACACCTCGTACAATGAGCAGTTCTTC.

The chain links TRBV12-3 or TRBV12-4 to TRBJ1-2; the D is unclear. The CDR3 is 13 amino acids. Trimming stripped 6 bases from V and 14 bases from J, with 22 bases between. The CDR3 reads CASSQQSLIHPTF. CDR3 coding DNA: TGTGCCAGCAGCCAACAGTCACTTATTCACCCGACCTTC.